Shown below are 2 T cell receptor beta chains from a single sample sequenced in a study of follicular helper T cells after annual influenza vaccination. Documented time point: 2015-2016 season, 7 days after influenza vaccination. Clones were sequenced by immunoSEQ multiplex PCR, and TCRdb holds only the in-frame ones, with some missing. In the table there are about 4,800 clones, 83% of which are singletons. Here the sequenced sample was CXCR5+ CD38- circulating T follicular helper cells from blood, taken 7 days after influenza vaccination. Subset: circulating Tfh, non-naive CD4+CXCR5+PD-1+ (ICOS+CD38+ or ICOS-CD38-). The receptor set was obtained from an adult who received the influenza vaccine.

The chain couples TRBV7-2 to TRBJ2-2; possibly TRBD1 for D (6 bases). Per germline, CDR1 SGHTA and CDR2 FQGNSA. V dropped 5 bases and J dropped 2 bases, with 15 bases sitting between them. The CDR3 runs 16 residues. The CDR3 here is CASSGQGIINTGELFF. In nucleotides, the CDR3 is TGTGCCAGCAGCGGTCAGGGGATCATAAACACCGGGGAGCTGTTTTTT.

V gene TRBV19 combines with J gene TRBJ1-6; D call uncertain. Per germline, CDR1 LNHDA and CDR2 SQIVND (reference sequence). V was cut by 2 bases and J by 8 bases, with 7 bases left in between. The CDR3 runs to 13 residues. In DNA, the CDR3 is TGTGCCAGTAGTATATCACGGTATTCACCCCTCCACTTT. It is translated as CASSISRYSPLHF.